This T cell receptor beta chain was obtained from a study of T cells in Graves' hyperthyroidism and ophthalmopathy. Study-wide results and caveats: Blood samples included most of the expanded thyroid clonotypes exceeding 0.001. The model foresaw ophthalmopathy a median 6.5 months prior to onset.

TCR beta CDR3 regions were amplified from RNA. HTBI primers drove first-round RT-PCR of the TCR CDR3. TCRdb ran MiXCR on the multiplex PCR reads and lists one entry per CDR3 protein. The sample holds roughly 580,000 distinct CDR3 sequences, 46% seen once. CDR3 length: 14 amino acids. With 6 bases removed from V and 4 bases from J, the gap between germline ends came to 15 bases. The V gene's germline CDR1 is SGHTA and CDR2 FQGNSA. This clonotype was recorded a few times. Its matching antigen is unknown. Each patient was aged 18 to 65 and had newly diagnosed hyperthyroidism of under 2 months' duration. The V call is TRBV7-2, the J call TRBJ1-2; D is unresolved. This receptor was taken from a woman under 30 with Graves' hyperthyroidism. Sequences were obtained from peripheral blood or thyroid tissue (not recorded which). The CDR3 sequence: CASSPGDKLYGYTF. In DNA form, the CDR3 reads TGTGCCAGCAGTCCCGGCGACAAACTCTATGGCTACACCTTC.